This TCR beta chain was retrieved from a study of T cells in Graves' hyperthyroidism and ophthalmopathy. Germline V gene lookup returns CDR1 DFQATT and CDR2 SNEGSKA (reference sequence). V shed 6 bases, J shed 4 bases, and the junction held 5 bases outside the gene matches. The CDR3 runs to 13 residues. This clonotype was seen at least ten times. Amplification of TCR beta CDR3 regions used RNA as the template. During a first-round RT-PCR of the TCR CDR3, the HTBI primer set was used. TCRdb processed the multiplex PCR reads anew with MiXCR; each CDR3 protein has one entry. The sample holds roughly 500,000 distinct CDR3 sequences, around a quarter seen once.

The rearrangement joins TRBV20-1 to TRBJ1-2, with 10 bases aligning to TRBD1. Source material: blood. The receptor was derived from a woman between 25 and 40 years old with Graves' ophthalmopathy. This chain's CDR3 is CSAPWDRGYGYTF. CDR3 in DNA: TGCAGTGCGCCCTGGGACAGGGGCTATGGCTACACCTTC.